Listed below are T cell receptor beta chains from one sample, sequenced in a study of OX40 agonist ivuxolimab in advanced cancers. The repertoire was sequenced with immunoSEQ multiplex PCR; TCRdb's copy has only in-frame clones and lacks some. The sample shows tens of thousands of clones, about four fifths of them seen only once. This material consisted of CD4+ or CD8+ T cells sorted from blood, taken in a trial of the OX40 agonist ivuxolimab. The source of these receptors is an adult with an advanced solid tumor such as melanoma, head and neck, liver or kidney cancer. CDR3s include the opening cysteine and the closing phenylalanine or tryptophan. The D gene is left open where the match is weak. Clone size is shown for a subset of rows, as once, few, many or a class of expanded clone.

d_gene | abundance | j_gene | v_gene | CDR3aa | CDR3nt
. | . | TRBJ1-2 | TRBV15 | CATSRLGGSSYGYTF | TGTGCCACCAGCAGACTCGGGGGGTCCTCCTATGGCTACACCTTC
TRBD2 | . | TRBJ2-3 | TRBV4-1 | CASSHLPLLAGGLTSPDTQYF | TGCGCCAGCAGCCACCTACCGCTTCTAGCGGGGGGCCTAACCAGTCCAGATACGCAGTATTTT
TRBD2 | . | TRBJ2-5 | TRBV5-6 | CASSPAGGAQETQYF | TGTGCCAGCAGCCCGGCCGGGGGGGCGCAAGAGACCCAGTACTTC
. | . | TRBJ1-5 | TRBV6-1 | CASSEKISNQPQHF | TGTGCCAGCAGTGAAAAGATCAGCAATCAGCCCCAGCATTTT
. | . | TRBJ1-3 | TRBV6-1 | CASSEPGTGNTIYF | TGTGCCAGCAGTGAACCCGGAACTGGAAACACCATATATTTT
. | . | TRBJ2-1 | TRBV5-1 | CASSSGHTYNEQFF | TGCGCCAGCAGCTCGGGACACACCTACAATGAGCAGTTCTTC
. | . | TRBJ2-1 | TRBV5-4 | CASSLGGQGGYNEQFF | TGTGCCAGCAGCTTGGGAGGCCAAGGCGGGTACAATGAGCAGTTCTTC
. | . | TRBJ1-1 | TRBV7-2 | CASSPGLTPQLYTEAFF | TGTGCCAGCAGCCCTGGGTTAACCCCCCAACTGTACACTGAAGCTTTCTTT
. | once | TRBJ1-4 | TRBV19 | CASISRGGEKLFF | TGTGCCAGTATATCGAGGGGAGGAGAAAAACTGTTTTTT
. | . | TRBJ1-2 | TRBV2 | CASSEYTGGNYGYTF | TGTGCCAGCAGTGAATATACGGGGGGGAACTATGGCTACACCTTC
TRBD2 | . | TRBJ2-5 | TRBV4-3 | CASSQLMTSIQTQYF | TGCGCCAGCAGCCAGTTGATGACTAGCATACAGACCCAGTACTTC